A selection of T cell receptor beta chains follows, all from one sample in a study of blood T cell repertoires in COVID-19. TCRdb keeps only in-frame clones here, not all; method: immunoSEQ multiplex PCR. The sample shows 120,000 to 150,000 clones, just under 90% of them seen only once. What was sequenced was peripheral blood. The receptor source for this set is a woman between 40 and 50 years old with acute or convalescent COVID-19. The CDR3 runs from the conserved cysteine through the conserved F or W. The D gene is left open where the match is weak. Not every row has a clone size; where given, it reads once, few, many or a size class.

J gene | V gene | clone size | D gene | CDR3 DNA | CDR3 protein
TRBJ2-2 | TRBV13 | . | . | TGTGCCAGCAGCTTAGCCTTCGGAGAAATAGCTTCCACCAACGGGGAGCTGTTTTTT | CASSLAFGEIASTNGELFF
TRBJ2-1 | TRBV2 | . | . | TGTGCCAGCGTTAGGGGCAAGGCGAATGAGCAGTTCTTC | CASVRGKANEQFF
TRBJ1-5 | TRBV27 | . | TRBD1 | TGTGCCAGCAGTTTAGGGACAGGTTCAAATCAGCCCCAGCATTTT | CASSLGTGSNQPQHF
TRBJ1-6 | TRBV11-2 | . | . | TGTGCCAGCAACGACAGGTTTGGGGATTCACCCCTCCACTTT | CASNDRFGDSPLHF
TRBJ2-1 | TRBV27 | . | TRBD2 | TGTGCCAGCAGCCCAAGAGCGGGGGGATTAAATGAGCAGTTCTTC | CASSPRAGGLNEQFF
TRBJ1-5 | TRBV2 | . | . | TGTGCCAGCAGTGGTCAGGGAAGGAATCAGCCCCAGCATTTT | CASSGQGRNQPQHF
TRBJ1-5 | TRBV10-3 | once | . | TGTGCCATCAGTGAGTCGCGGGGCAACCTTGGGCAGCCCCAGCATTTT | CAISESRGNLGQPQHF
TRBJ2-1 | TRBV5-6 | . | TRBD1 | TGTGCCAGCAGCATTTCACCGGGACAGGGATACAATGAGCAGTTCTTC | CASSISPGQGYNEQFF
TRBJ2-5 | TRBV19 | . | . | TGTGCCAGTAGTATTTCGGGGTGGGAGGAGACCCAGTACTTC | CASSISGWEETQYF
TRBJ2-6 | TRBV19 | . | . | TGTGCCAGTAGTATGGGGGGAGCTGGGGCCAACGTCCTGACTTTC | CASSMGGAGANVLTF
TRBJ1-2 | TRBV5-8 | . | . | TGTGCCAGCAGCTTGGATGGCAACTATGGCTACACCTTC | CASSLDGNYGYTF
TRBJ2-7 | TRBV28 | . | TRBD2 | TGTGCCAGCAGTTTACCTCTAGCGGGTCCTCCTGTCGAGCAGTACTTC | CASSLPLAGPPVEQYF
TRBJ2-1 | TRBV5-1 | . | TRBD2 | TGCGCCAGCAGCTTCGAACTAGCGGGAGGGCCGAGCGAGCAGTTCTTC | CASSFELAGGPSEQFF
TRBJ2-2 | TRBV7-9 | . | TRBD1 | TGTGCCAGCAGCTCTATCCACAGGGGTTGGAACACCGGGGAGCTGTTTTTT | CASSSIHRGWNTGELFF
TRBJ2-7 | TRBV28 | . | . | TGTGCCAGCAGGGACATGTACGAGCAGTACTTC | CASRDMYEQYF
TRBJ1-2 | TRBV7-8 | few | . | TGTGCCAGCAGCTTAGATCCGTTGAGGGGCTACACCTTC | CASSLDPLRGYTF
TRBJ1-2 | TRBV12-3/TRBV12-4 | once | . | TGTGCCAGCAGTCCCGACAGGCTCTATGGCTACACCTTC | CASSPDRLYGYTF
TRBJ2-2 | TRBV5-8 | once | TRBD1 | TGTGCCAGCAGCAACGGACAGGGACGCACCGGGGAGCTGTTTTTT | CASSNGQGRTGELFF
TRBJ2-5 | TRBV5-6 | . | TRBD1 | TGTGCCAGCAGCTCCCGGGACAGGGGACAGACCCAGTACTTC | CASSSRDRGQTQYF
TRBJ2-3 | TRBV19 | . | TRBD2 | TGTGCCAGTAGTAAGCTAGCGGGAGGCCCTGGAGATACGCAGTATTTT | CASSKLAGGPGDTQYF
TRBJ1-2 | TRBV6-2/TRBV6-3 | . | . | TGTGCCAGCAGCTTTGACAGTAACTATGGCTACACCTTC | CASSFDSNYGYTF
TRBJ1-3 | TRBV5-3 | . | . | TGTGCCTTTTCTGGGGGCGAGAACACCATATATTTT | CAFSGGENTIYF
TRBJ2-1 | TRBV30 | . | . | TGTGCCTGGAGGCGGGGACGGAATGAGCAGTTCTTC | CAWRRGRNEQFF
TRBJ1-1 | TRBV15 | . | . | TGTGCCACCAGCGCACTAATGAACACTGAAGCTTTCTTT | CATSALMNTEAFF
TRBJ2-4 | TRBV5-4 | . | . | TGTGCCAGCAGTACCCCGGGACAAACTATAGCCAAAAACATTCAGTACTTC | CASSTPGQTIAKNIQYF
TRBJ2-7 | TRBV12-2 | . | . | TGTGCAAGTCGGCTATCTAGCGGGAGAGCCCACGAGCAGTACTTC | CASRLSSGRAHEQYF
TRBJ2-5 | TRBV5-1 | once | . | TGCGCCAGCAGCTTGCCCAGTAAAGAGACCCAGTACTTC | CASSLPSKETQYF
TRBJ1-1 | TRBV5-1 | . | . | TGCGCCAGCAGCTTAAGTGGAGCCAAGAACACTGAAGCTTTCTTT | CASSLSGAKNTEAFF
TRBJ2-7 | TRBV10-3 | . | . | TGTGCCATCAGTGAGTCGAGCGCCTCACCCTACGAGCAGTACTTC | CAISESSASPYEQYF
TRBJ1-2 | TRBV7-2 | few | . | TGTGCCAGCAGCCCCCGCAGCGGGGATCGTGGCTACACCTTC | CASSPRSGDRGYTF
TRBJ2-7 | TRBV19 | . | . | TGTGCCAGTAGTATTTCGGCAGGGGATACCTACGAGCAGTACTTC | CASSISAGDTYEQYF
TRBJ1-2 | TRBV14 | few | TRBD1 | TGTGCCAGCAGCGTACGGGACAGGCCCTATGGCTACACCTTC | CASSVRDRPYGYTF
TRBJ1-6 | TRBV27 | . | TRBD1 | TGTGCCAGCAGTTTCTCTCCCGCCGGGACAGCGGATAATTCACCCCTCCACTTT | CASSFSPAGTADNSPLHF
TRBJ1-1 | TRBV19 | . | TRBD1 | TGTGCCAGTAGTTCACAGGGGGCGATGACTGAAGCTTTCTTT | CASSSQGAMTEAFF
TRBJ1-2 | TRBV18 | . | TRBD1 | TGTGCCAGCTCACTGGGACAGGGCTATGGCTACACCTTC | CASSLGQGYGYTF
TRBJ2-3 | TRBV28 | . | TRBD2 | TGTGCCAGCAGCTCAGTTCCGGGGGGGGCAGATACGCAGTATTTT | CASSSVPGGADTQYF
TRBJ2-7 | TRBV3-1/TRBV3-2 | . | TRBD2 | TGTGCCAGCAGCCAAGTCCTAGCGGGAGGGCCAAGCGAGCAGTACTTC | CASSQVLAGGPSEQYF
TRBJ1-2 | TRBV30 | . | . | TGTGCCTGGCCGGACAGCAACTATGGCTACACCTTC | CAWPDSNYGYTF
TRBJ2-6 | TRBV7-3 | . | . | TGTGCCAGCAGCTTAAACAGCTTAAGCTCTGGGGCCAACGTCCTGACTTTC | CASSLNSLSSGANVLTF
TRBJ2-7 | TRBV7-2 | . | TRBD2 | TGTGCCAGCAGCACCACCGGGACTAGCGGGACCGAGCAGTACTTC | CASSTTGTSGTEQYF
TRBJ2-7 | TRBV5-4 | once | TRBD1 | TGTGCCAGCAGCTTGGACAGGGGGTCCTACGAGCAGTACTTC | CASSLDRGSYEQYF
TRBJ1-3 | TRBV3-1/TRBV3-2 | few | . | TGTGCCAGCAGCCTGACAAGGGGAAACACCATATATTTT | CASSLTRGNTIYF
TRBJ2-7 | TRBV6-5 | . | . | TGTGCCAGCAGTCAGAAAATAGCGAGACCCTACGAGCAGTACTTC | CASSQKIARPYEQYF
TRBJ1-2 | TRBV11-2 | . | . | TGTGCCAGCAGCTTAGGCGCAGGGGTTGGCTACACCTTC | CASSLGAGVGYTF
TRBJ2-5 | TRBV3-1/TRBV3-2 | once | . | TGTGCCAGCAGCCAATCGGGGGGCTCAGAGACCCAGTACTTC | CASSQSGGSETQYF